The 26 T cell receptor beta chains presented below share a single source sample, sequenced in a study of cytomegalovirus exposure and HLA in healthy donors. PCR amplification relied on 60 Vbeta primers (plus 13 Jbeta primers). The method was immunoSEQ multiplex PCR; TCRdb's version includes in-frame clones alone and lacks a portion of them. The data contain fewer than 150,000 clones, around 72% of them singletons. The source material was PBMCs. The receptors shown here come from a woman aged 35 to 49 in good health and CMV-seropositive.

This chain joins TRBV9 and TRBJ2-7; TRBD1 aligns across 11 bases. This CDR3 comprises 17 residues. The V gene end was trimmed by 0 bases and the J gene end by 2 bases; junction bases not matched to a gene: 7. Germline loops: CDR1 SGDLS, CDR2 YYNGEE. The CDR3 here is CASSVGRPGQGAYEQYF. The CDR3 region has the DNA TGTGCCAGCAGCGTAGGGCGACCGGGACAGGGGGCCTACGAGCAGTACTTC.

This clone occurred many times. V and J are TRBV2 and TRBJ1-1; D perhaps matches TRBD1 (5 bases). Germline-derived CDR1 and CDR2 are SNHLY and FYNNEI. V was pared by 8 bases and J by 0 bases, with 10 bases between. CDR3 size: 13 residues. The CDR3 loop is CASSRVVNTEAFF. The CDR3 DNA reads as TGTGCCAGCTCCAGGGTGGTGAACACTGAAGCTTTCTTT.

There are a few counts of this clone. In DNA, the CDR3 is TGTGCCAGTAGACAGGGAATCAGCACCATATATTTT. It specifies CASRQGISTIYF. The V gene is TRBV2, the J gene TRBJ1-3; 7 bases map to TRBD1. The V gene end was trimmed by 9 bases and the J gene end by 9 bases; junction bases not matched to a gene: 8. Germline CDR1 and CDR2: SNHLY and FYNNEI. The CDR3 is 12 amino acids.

CDR3 region: CASSLAAGVRETQYF. CDR3 bases: TGCGCCAGCAGCTTGGCGGCAGGGGTGAGGGAGACCCAGTACTTC. The V gene is TRBV5-1, the J gene TRBJ2-5, with a weak D call TRBD1 (6 bases). V was cut by 0 bases and J by 5 bases, with 14 bases left in between. Per germline, CDR1 SGHRS and CDR2 YFSETQ. This CDR3 is 15 amino acids long. The variable domain in full, with the rest retrieved from reference TRBV5-1 and TRBJ2-5, is KAGVTQTPRYLIKTRGQQVTLSCSPISGHRSVSWYQQTPGQGLQFLFEYFSETQRNKGNFPGRFSGRQFSNSRSEMNVSTLELGDSALYLCASSLAAGVRETQYFGPGTRLLVL.

The gene calls are TRBV25-1 and TRBJ2-4, with D possibly TRBD2 on 6 matching bases. Per germline, CDR1 MGHDK and CDR2 SYGVNS. This CDR3 contains 14 residues. Between the trimmed V and J ends, which lost 1 base and 9 bases, there was a span of 13 bases. The CDR3 DNA sequence: TGTGCCAGCAGTGAATGGGCCGGGGGTGGCATTCAGTACTTC. Residues: CASSEWAGGGIQYF.

This chain uses TRBV4-1 with TRBJ2-1; 13 bases line up with TRBD2. The germline V gene has CDR1 MGHRA and CDR2 YSYEKL. This CDR3 is built from 16 residues. V trimming: 4 bases; J trimming: 8 bases; junction bases outside the gene matches: 8. CDR3 protein: CASSPLTSGGAYEQFF. The CDR3 region has the DNA TGCGCCAGCAGCCCACTAACTAGCGGGGGGGCCTATGAGCAGTTCTTC.

This sequence joins TRBV7-9 and TRBJ2-1; 9 bases are shared with TRBD2. The germline CDR1 and CDR2 sequences are SEHNR and FQNEAQ (reference sequence). The J segment lost 8 bases and the V segment lost 4 bases, leaving 18 bases of the junction unmatched. The CDR3 is 18 amino acids. The CDR3 spells CASSWGAGGPGLAHEQFF. CDR3 nucleotides: TGTGCCAGCAGCTGGGGAGCGGGGGGCCCCGGGCTTGCGCATGAGCAGTTCTTC.

This chain connects TRBV4-2 to TRBJ2-5; D remains ambiguous. This CDR3 is 18 amino acids long. CDR1 is LGHNA, CDR2 YNFKEQ, per germline. The V gene lost 0 bases and the J gene lost 1 base, with 18 bases spanning the gap. CDR3 region: CASSQDTYSIQSQETQYF. As DNA, the CDR3 is TGTGCCAGCAGCCAAGATACCTACAGCATACAGAGCCAAGAGACCCAGTACTTC.

This rearrangement joins TRBV6-5 to TRBJ2-1; D might be TRBD2 (5 bases). Trimming stripped 0 bases from V and 5 bases from J, with 11 bases between. CDR1 is MNHEY, CDR2 SVGAGI, per germline. CDR3 size: 15 residues. In nucleotides, the CDR3 is TGTGCCAGCAGTTACTCAGTAACGGGGAACAATGAGCAGTTCTTC. The encoded protein is CASSYSVTGNNEQFF.

This clone was found a few times. The CDR3 loop is CASSFTGIPYGYTF. The CDR3 DNA follows: TGTGCCAGCAGCTTCACAGGGATTCCCTATGGCTACACCTTC. The chain couples TRBV5-4 to TRBJ1-2, with TRBD1 as a possible D gene (6 bases). Germline V gene data show CDR1 as SGHNT and CDR2 as YYREEE (reference sequence). Trimming shortened V by 2 bases and J by 4 bases, and 12 bases separated the two germline ends. The CDR3 spans 14 residues.

The V gene is TRBV19, the J gene TRBJ2-1, with TRBD2 identical over 9 bases. J was trimmed by 2 bases and V by 1 base; bases with no gene match: 6. The germline CDR1 and CDR2 sequences are LNHDA and SQIVND (reference sequence). The CDR3 loop spans 17 amino acids. DNA for the CDR3: TGTGCCAGTAGTATAGGCGCTAGCGGGGCCGCCTACAATGAGCAGTTCTTC. It codes for CASSIGASGAAYNEQFF. The full variable domain, with the rest looked up from reference TRBV19 and TRBJ2-1, is DGGITQSPKYLFRKEGQNVTLSCEQNLNHDAMYWYRQDPGQGLRLIYYSQIVNDFQKGDIAEGYSVSREKKESFPLTVTSAQKNPTAFYLCASSIGASGAAYNEQFFGPGTRLTVL.

This clone occurred once. The chain joins TRBV29-1 to TRBJ2-7, with TRBD2 as a possible D gene (6 bases). Between the trimmed V and J ends, which lost 6 bases and 7 bases, there was a span of 16 bases. Germline lookup yields CDR1 SQVTM and CDR2 ANQGSEA. The CDR3 totals 12 residues. CDR3 residues: CSVPGTAGEQYF. The CDR3 nucleotides read TGCAGCGTGCCTGGGACCGCGGGGGAGCAGTACTTC.

V is TRBV9 and J is TRBJ1-3, with 7 positions matching TRBD1. Germline V gene sequence: CDR1 SGDLS, CDR2 YYNGEE. Germline trimming cut 3 bases from V and 4 bases from J; bases unmatched to any gene: 7. This CDR3 has 15 residues. The CDR3 reads CASSASTGVGNTIYF. In DNA, the CDR3 is TGTGCCAGCAGCGCCTCTACAGGGGTAGGAAACACCATATATTTT.

This chain uses TRBV5-4 with TRBJ2-3, with 9 nucleotides matching TRBD2. The germline gives CDR1 SGHNT, CDR2 YYREEE (reference sequence). V dropped 2 bases and J dropped 2; count of bases not matched to a gene: 3. The CDR3 sequence is 15 residues long. CDR3 nucleotide sequence: TGTGCCAGCAGCTTTACGGGACTAGCCACAGATACGCAGTATTTT. Translation: CASSFTGLATDTQYF.

The chain is built from TRBV6-1 and TRBJ1-5; a possible D gene is TRBD1 (5 bases). With 7 bases removed from V and 6 bases from J, the gap between germline ends came to 10 bases. The CDR3 runs to 12 residues. Germline CDR1 and CDR2: MNHNS and SASEGT. CDR3 residues: CASIGGTQPQHF. The CDR3, as DNA: TGTGCCAGCATCGGAGGGACTCAGCCCCAGCATTTT.

The rearrangement joins TRBV27 to TRBJ1-2; the D gene is possibly TRBD1 (6 bases). The CDR3 has 13 amino acids. V lost 6 bases to trimming and J lost 5 bases, with 13 bases between them. Looked up from germline, CDR1 is MNHEY and CDR2 is SMNVEV (reference sequence). The CDR3 region has the DNA TGTGCCAGCAGCTACAGGGTAGGGTATGGCTACACCTTC. Translated: CASSYRVGYGYTF.

There are a few counts of this clone. The chain recombines TRBV6-6 with TRBJ1-1; the D gene is possibly TRBD1 (5 bases). The V gene lost 0 bases and the J gene lost 2 bases, with 10 bases spanning the gap. Germline CDR1 is MNHNY and CDR2 is SVGAGI (reference sequence). The CDR3 is made up of 15 amino acids. The CDR3, as DNA: TGTGCCAGCAGTTACTCGTGGGGCAGAAACACTGAAGCTTTCTTT. It yields the protein CASSYSWGRNTEAFF.

The chain recombines TRBV2 with TRBJ1-6; TRBD1 aligns across 10 bases. Germline V lookup: CDR1 SNHLY, CDR2 FYNNEI. Losses at the gene ends were 1 base for V and 10 bases for J; bases not matched to a gene: 4. CDR3 size: 15 residues. CDR3 bases: TGTGCCAGCAGTGAAGGGACAGGGGGGTGGTCACCCCTCCACTTT. Translated, it gives CASSEGTGGWSPLHF. Looking up the rest from reference TRBV2 and TRBJ1-6 gives the full variable domain: EPEVTQTPSHQVTQMGQEVILRCVPISNHLYFYWYRQILGQKVEFLVSFYNNEISEKSEIFDDQFSVERPDGSNFTLKIRSTKLEDSAMYFCASSEGTGGWSPLHFGNGTRLTVT.

The CDR3 protein is CASSLRLRIPDTQYF. In DNA, the CDR3 is TGTGCCAGCAGCTTGAGGTTGCGCATCCCAGATACGCAGTATTTT. The genes are TRBV7-2 and TRBJ2-3; no reliable D call. The CDR3 extends over 15 amino acids. Germline-derived CDR1 and CDR2 are SGHTA and FQGNSA. Trimming took 3 bases from V and 4 from J, leaving 14 bases between them.

This chain connects TRBV6-1 to TRBJ2-7; possible D gene TRBD2, 6 bases. Deletions cut 3 bases from V and 7 bases from J, with 10 bases between. Germline V gene data show CDR1 as MNHNS and CDR2 as SASEGT. The CDR3 consists of 12 residues. The CDR3 is CASSDRGREQYF. The CDR3 DNA reads TGTGCCAGCAGTGACCGGGGGAGGGAGCAGTACTTC.

This clone was seen a handful of times. The chain uses TRBV29-1 and TRBJ1-2; 7 nucleotides agree with TRBD1. Germline V gene sequence: CDR1 SQVTM, CDR2 ANQGSEA. The CDR3 is 13 residues long. J was trimmed by 5 bases and V by 7 bases; bases with no gene match: 10. The CDR3 DNA sequence: TGCAGCGCCACAGGGGCCGGGTGGTATGGCTACACCTTC. Residues: CSATGAGWYGYTF.

This sequence joins TRBV4-1 and TRBJ1-2, with D maybe TRBD1 (5 bases). Per germline, CDR1 MGHRA and CDR2 YSYEKL. The CDR3 totals 13 residues. The DNA of the CDR3 is TGCGCGACCCGAGGAGGGGTGGCGGATGGCTACACCTTC. Translating it yields CATRGGVADGYTF.

This clone turned up a few times. This chain joins TRBV5-6 and TRBJ1-2, with TRBD1 identical over 9 bases. The CDR3 extends over 13 amino acids. Per germline, CDR1 SGHDT and CDR2 YYEEEE. The junction had 5 bases not matched to a gene; V was cut back by 3 bases and J by 8 bases. CDR3 sequence reads: CASSSTGGMGYTF. The CDR3 DNA sequence: TGTGCCAGCAGCTCGACAGGGGGAATGGGCTACACCTTC.

This clone was seen only a few times. This chain links TRBV19 with TRBJ1-5; the D is unclear. CDR1 is LNHDA, CDR2 SQIVND, per germline (reference sequence). This CDR3 comprises 14 residues. With 8 bases removed from V and 1 base from J, the gap between germline ends came to 12 bases. DNA of the CDR3: TGTGCCAGTCACGGGAGGGTGAGCAATCAGCCCCAGCATTTT. Translating it yields CASHGRVSNQPQHF.

The V call is TRBV19, the J call TRBJ2-1, with a tentative D call TRBD1 (6 bases). Germline CDR1 reads LNHDA; CDR2 reads SQIVND (reference sequence). Trimming took off 4 bases at V and 9 bases at J, with 10 bases between the two ends. There are 12 residues in the CDR3. CDR3 coding DNA: TGTGCCAGTAGTACAGGGGACACTGAGCAGTTCTTC. Translated: CASSTGDTEQFF.

The V call is TRBV19, the J call TRBJ2-7, with 9 bases that match TRBD1. CDR3 length equals 14 residues. Per germline, CDR1 LNHDA and CDR2 SQIVND (reference sequence). After removal of 3 bases from V and 2 bases from J, the junction contained 2 bases not matched to a gene. In DNA form, the CDR3 reads TGTGCCAGTAGTATCGGGACAGGGCCCTACGAGCAGTACTTC. This sequence encodes CASSIGTGPYEQYF.